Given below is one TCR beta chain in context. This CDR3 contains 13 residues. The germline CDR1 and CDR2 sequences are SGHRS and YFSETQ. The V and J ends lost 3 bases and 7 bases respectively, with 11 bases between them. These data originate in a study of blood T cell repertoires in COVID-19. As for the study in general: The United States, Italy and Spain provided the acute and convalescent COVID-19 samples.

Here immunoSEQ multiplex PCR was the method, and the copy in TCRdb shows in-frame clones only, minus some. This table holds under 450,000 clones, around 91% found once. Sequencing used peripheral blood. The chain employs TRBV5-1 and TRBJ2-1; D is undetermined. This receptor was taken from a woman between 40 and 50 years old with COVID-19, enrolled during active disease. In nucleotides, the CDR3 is TGCGCCAGCAGCTCTGAGAGTCTAAATGAGCAGTTCTTC. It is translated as CASSSESLNEQFF.